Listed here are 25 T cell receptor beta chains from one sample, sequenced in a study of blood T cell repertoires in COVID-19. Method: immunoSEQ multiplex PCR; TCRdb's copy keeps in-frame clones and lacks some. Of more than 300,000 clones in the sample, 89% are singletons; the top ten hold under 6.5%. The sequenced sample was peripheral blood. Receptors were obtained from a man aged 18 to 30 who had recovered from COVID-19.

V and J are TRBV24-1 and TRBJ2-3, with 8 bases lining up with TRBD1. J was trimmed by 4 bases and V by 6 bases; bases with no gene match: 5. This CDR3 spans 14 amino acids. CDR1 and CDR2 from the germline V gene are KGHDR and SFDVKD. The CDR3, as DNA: TGTGCCACCAGTACAGGGGGTTCCGCAGATACGCAGTATTTT. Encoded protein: CATSTGGSADTQYF.

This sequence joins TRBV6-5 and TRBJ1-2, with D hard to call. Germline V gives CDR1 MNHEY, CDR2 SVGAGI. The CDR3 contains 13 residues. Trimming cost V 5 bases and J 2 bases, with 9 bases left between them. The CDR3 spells CASSRGPNYGYTF. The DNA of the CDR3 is TGTGCCAGCAGTCGAGGCCCAAACTATGGCTACACCTTC.

The CDR3 DNA reads TGTGCCAGCAGCTTAAGCAGGCTCTCTAACTATGGCTACACCTTC. Translating gives CASSLSRLSNYGYTF. The gene calls are TRBV7-9 and TRBJ1-2; D call uncertain. The CDR3 extends over 15 amino acids. Germline CDR1 and CDR2: SEHNR and FQNEAQ (reference sequence). V lost 2 bases to trimming and J lost 0 bases, with 10 bases between them. Based on the CDR3 plus reference TRBV7-9 and TRBJ1-2, the full variable domain is DTGVSQNPRHKITKRGQNVTFRCDPISEHNRLYWYRQTLGQGPEFLTYFQNEAQLEKSRLLSDRFSAERPKGSFSTLEIQRTEQGDSAMYLCASSLSRLSNYGYTFGSGTRLTVV.

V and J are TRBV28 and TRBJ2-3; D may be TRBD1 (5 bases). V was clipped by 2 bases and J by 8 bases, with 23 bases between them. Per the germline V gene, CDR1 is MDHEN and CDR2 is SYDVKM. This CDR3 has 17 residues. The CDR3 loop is CASSLGPGAVGMVTQYF. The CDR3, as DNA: TGTGCCAGCAGTTTAGGCCCTGGGGCAGTGGGCATGGTTACGCAGTATTTT. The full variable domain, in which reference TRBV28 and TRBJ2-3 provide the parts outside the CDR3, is DVKVTQSSRYLVKRTGEKVFLECVQDMDHENMFWYRQDPGLGLRLIYFSYDVKMKEKGDIPEGYSVSREKKERFSLILESASTNQTSMYLCASSLGPGAVGMVTQYFGPGTRLTVL.

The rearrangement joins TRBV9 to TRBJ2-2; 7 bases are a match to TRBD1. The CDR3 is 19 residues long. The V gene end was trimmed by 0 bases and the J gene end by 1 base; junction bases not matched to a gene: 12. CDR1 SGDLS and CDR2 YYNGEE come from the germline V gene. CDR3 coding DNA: TGTGCCAGCAGCGTAGCAAAATATCAAGGGGGCCAGAACACCGGGGAGCTGTTTTTT. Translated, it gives CASSVAKYQGGQNTGELFF.

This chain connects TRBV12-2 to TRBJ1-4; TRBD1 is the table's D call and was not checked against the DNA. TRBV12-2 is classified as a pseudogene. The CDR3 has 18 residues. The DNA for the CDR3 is TGTGCAAGTCGCTTAGCTATCGGACAGGGATTCACTAATGAAAAACTGTTTTTT. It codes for CASRLAIGQGFTNEKLFF.

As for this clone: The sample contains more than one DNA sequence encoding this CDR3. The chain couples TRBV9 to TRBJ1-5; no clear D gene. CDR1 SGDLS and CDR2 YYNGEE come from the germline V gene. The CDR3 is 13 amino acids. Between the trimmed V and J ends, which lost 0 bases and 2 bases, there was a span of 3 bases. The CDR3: CASSVAGNQPQHF. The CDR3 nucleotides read TGTGCCAGCAGCGTAGCCGGCAATCAGCCCCAGCATTTT.

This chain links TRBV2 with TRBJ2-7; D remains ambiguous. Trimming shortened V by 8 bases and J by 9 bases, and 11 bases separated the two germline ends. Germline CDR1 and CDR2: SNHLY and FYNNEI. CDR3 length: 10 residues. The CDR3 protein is CASGIGGQYF. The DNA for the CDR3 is TGTGCCAGCGGTATCGGTGGGCAGTACTTC. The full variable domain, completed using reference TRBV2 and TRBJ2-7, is EPEVTQTPSHQVTQMGQEVILRCVPISNHLYFYWYRQILGQKVEFLVSFYNNEISEKSEIFDDQFSVERPDGSNFTLKIRSTKLEDSAMYFCASGIGGQYFGPGTRLTVT.

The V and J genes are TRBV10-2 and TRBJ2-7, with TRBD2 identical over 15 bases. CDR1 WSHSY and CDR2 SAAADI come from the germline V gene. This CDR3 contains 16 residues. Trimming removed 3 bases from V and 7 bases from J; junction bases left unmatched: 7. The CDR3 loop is CASSDSWTSGRGEQYF. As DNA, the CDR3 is TGCGCCAGCAGTGACTCATGGACTAGCGGGAGGGGGGAGCAGTACTTC.

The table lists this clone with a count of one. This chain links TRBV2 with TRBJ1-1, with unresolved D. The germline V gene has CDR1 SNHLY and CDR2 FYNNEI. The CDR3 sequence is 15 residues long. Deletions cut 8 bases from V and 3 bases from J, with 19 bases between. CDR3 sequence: CASQLRKLVDTEAFF. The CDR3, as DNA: TGTGCCAGCCAACTCCGAAAATTAGTAGACACTGAAGCTTTCTTT.

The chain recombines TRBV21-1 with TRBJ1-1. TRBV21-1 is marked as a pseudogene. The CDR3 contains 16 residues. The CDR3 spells CASSKEGAGAGTEAFF. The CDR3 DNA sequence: TGTGCCAGCAGCAAAGAAGGCGCGGGGGCTGGCACTGAAGCTTTCTTT.

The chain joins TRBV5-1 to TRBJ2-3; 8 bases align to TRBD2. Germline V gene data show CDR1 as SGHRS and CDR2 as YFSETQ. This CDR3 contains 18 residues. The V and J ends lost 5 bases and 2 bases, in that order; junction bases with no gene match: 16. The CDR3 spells CASSLRTSRGGYTDTQYF. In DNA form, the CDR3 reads TGCGCCAGCAGTCTCCGGACTAGCCGGGGAGGATACACAGATACGCAGTATTTT.

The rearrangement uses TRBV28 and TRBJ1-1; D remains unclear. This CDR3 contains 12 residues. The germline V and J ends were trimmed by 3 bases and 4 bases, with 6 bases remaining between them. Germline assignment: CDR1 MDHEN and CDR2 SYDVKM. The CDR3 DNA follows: TGTGCCAGCAGTTTCATGCGCACTGAAGCTTTCTTT. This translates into CASSFMRTEAFF.

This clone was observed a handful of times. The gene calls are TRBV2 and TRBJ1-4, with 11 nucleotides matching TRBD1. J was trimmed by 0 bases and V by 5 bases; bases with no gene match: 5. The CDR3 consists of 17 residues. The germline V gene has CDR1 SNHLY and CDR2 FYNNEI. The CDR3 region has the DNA TGTGCCAGCAGTCCCGGGACAGGGGGAGCAACTAATGAAAAACTGTTTTTT. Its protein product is CASSPGTGGATNEKLFF. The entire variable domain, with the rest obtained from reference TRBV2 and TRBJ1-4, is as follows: EPEVTQTPSHQVTQMGQEVILRCVPISNHLYFYWYRQILGQKVEFLVSFYNNEISEKSEIFDDQFSVERPDGSNFTLKIRSTKLEDSAMYFCASSPGTGGATNEKLFFGSGTQLSVL.

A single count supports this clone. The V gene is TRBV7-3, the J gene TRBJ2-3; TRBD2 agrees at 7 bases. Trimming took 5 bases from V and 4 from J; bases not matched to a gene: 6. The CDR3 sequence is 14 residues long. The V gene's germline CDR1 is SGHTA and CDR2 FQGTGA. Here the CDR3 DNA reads TGTGCCAGCAGCCCAATGGGGGGGGCAGATACGCAGTATTTT. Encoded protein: CASSPMGGADTQYF.

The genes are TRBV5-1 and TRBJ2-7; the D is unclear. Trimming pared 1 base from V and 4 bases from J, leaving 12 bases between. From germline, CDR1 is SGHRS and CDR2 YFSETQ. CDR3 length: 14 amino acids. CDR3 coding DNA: TGCGCCAGCAGCTTGACGTCGGGTGGTTACGAGCAGTACTTC. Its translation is CASSLTSGGYEQYF.

Written as DNA, the CDR3 is TGTGCCAGCAGTGAAACGGGGGAATTGTACTTC. The encoded protein is CASSETGELYF. This chain joins TRBV6-1 and TRBJ2-5, with D perhaps TRBD2 (6 bases). V was cut by 2 bases and J by 13 bases, with 11 bases left in between. The germline V gene has CDR1 MNHNS and CDR2 SASEGT. The CDR3 sequence is 11 residues long.

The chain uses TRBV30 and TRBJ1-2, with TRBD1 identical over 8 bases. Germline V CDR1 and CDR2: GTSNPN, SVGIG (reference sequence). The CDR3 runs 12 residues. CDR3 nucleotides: TGTGCTCTGGATAGGACAGGGAATGGCTACACCTTC. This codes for CALDRTGNGYTF.

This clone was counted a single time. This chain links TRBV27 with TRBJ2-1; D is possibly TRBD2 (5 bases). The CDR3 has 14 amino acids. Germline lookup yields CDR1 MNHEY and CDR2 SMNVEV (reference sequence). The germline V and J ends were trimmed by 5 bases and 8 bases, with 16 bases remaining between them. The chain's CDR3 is CASSPEWSGDEQFF. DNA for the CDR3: TGTGCCAGCAGTCCAGAGTGGTCCGGGGATGAGCAGTTCTTC.

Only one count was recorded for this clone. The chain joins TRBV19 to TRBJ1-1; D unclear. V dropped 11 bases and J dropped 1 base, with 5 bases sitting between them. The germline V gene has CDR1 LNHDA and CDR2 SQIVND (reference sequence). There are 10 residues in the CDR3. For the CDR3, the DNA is TGTGCCTCCAGGAACACTGAAGCTTTCTTT. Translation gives CASRNTEAFF.

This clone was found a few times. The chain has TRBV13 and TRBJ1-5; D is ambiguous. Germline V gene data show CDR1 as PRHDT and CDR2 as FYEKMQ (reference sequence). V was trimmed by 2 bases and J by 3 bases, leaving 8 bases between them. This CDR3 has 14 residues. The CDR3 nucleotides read TGTGCCAGCAGCTTACACGGAGACAATCAGCCCCAGCATTTT. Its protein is CASSLHGDNQPQHF.

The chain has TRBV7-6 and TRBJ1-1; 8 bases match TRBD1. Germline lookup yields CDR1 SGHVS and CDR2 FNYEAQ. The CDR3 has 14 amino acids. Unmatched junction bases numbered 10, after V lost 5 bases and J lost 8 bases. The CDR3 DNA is TGTGCCAGCAGCCAATTAACAGGGGGAGGCGAAGCTTTCTTT. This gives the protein CASSQLTGGGEAFF.

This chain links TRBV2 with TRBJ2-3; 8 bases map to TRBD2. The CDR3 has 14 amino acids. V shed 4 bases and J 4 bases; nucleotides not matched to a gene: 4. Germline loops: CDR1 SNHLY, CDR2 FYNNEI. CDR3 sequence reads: CASSVGRAADTQYF. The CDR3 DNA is TGTGCCAGCAGTGTCGGGAGGGCCGCAGATACGCAGTATTTT. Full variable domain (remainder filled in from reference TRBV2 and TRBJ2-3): EPEVTQTPSHQVTQMGQEVILRCVPISNHLYFYWYRQILGQKVEFLVSFYNNEISEKSEIFDDQFSVERPDGSNFTLKIRSTKLEDSAMYFCASSVGRAADTQYFGPGTRLTVL.

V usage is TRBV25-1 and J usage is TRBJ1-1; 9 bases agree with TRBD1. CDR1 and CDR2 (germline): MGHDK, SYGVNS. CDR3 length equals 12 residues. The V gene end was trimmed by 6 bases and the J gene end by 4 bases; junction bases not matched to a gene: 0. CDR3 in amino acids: CASRGQGTEAFF. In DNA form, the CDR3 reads TGTGCCAGCAGGGGACAGGGCACTGAAGCTTTCTTT.

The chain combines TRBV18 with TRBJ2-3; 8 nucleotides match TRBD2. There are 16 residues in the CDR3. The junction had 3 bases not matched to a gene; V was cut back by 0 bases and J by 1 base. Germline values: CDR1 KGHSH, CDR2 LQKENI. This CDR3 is CASSPPHSGGTDTQYF. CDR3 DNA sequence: TGTGCCAGCTCACCACCACATAGCGGGGGCACAGATACGCAGTATTTT.